Shown below are 31 T cell receptor beta chains from a single sample sequenced in a study of T cell responses to AZD1222 COVID-19 vaccine. Clones were read by immunoSEQ multiplex PCR, and TCRdb kept only the in-frame ones, dropping some. In the table there are roughly 180,000 clones, around 91% of which are singletons. Sequenced here: peripheral blood, sampled on day 0 of AZD1222 vaccination. The source is an adult in good health.

This sequence joins TRBV6-2 or TRBV6-3 and TRBJ2-5; D unclear. Germline V CDR1 and CDR2: MNHEY, SVGEGT. Trimming shortened V by 5 bases and J by 2 bases, and 15 bases separated the two germline ends. The CDR3 runs to 15 residues. The CDR3 region has the DNA TGTGCCAGCAGTCCCCCGTTCCATGAACAAGAGACCCAGTACTTC. It encodes CASSPPFHEQETQYF.

This chain joins TRBV3-1 (or the pseudogene TRBV3-2) and TRBJ2-6; TRBD1 matches at 9 bases. The CDR3 is 15 amino acids. CDR1 LGHDT and CDR2 YNNKEL come from the germline V gene (reference sequence). The ends lost 5 bases at V and 2 bases at J; junction bases unmatched: 1. The chain's CDR3 is CASSYRGPGANVLTF. As DNA, the CDR3 is TGTGCCAGCAGCTACAGGGGGCCTGGGGCCAACGTCCTGACTTTC.

The rearrangement joins TRBV29-1 to TRBJ2-3, with 7 nucleotides matching TRBD1. The CDR3 is 15 amino acids. The ends lost 4 bases at V and 2 bases at J; junction bases unmatched: 9. Germline V lookup: CDR1 SQVTM, CDR2 ANQGSEA. The DNA of the CDR3 is TGCAGCGTTGCGAGGGGGCAGGGGGTCACAGATACGCAGTATTTT. This translates into CSVARGQGVTDTQYF.

J is TRBJ2-1 and V is TRBV4-3; 8 bases are shared with TRBD2. CDR1 LGHNA and CDR2 YSLEER come from the germline V gene. V lost 4 bases and J lost 6; bases outside the gene matches: 5. This CDR3 has 14 residues. CDR3 nucleotides: TGCGCCAGCAGCCTTAGGACTAGCAGCAATGAGCAGTTCTTC. This codes for CASSLRTSSNEQFF.

This sequence joins TRBV7-9 and TRBJ1-1; D is unresolved. Trimming took 1 base from V and 1 from J, leaving 7 bases between them. In germline, CDR1 is SEHNR, CDR2 FQNEAQ (reference sequence). This CDR3 is built from 14 residues. This CDR3 is CASSLEVGNTEAFF. For the CDR3, the DNA is TGTGCCAGCAGCTTAGAGGTGGGGAACACTGAAGCTTTCTTT.

As DNA, the CDR3 is TGCGCCAGCAGCCCCGGGACCAAAGGGGCGGGTGAAAAACTGTTTTTT. Translating gives CASSPGTKGAGEKLFF. V gene TRBV5-1 combines with J gene TRBJ1-4; TRBD1 is a possible D gene (5 bases). V lost 4 bases, J lost 7 bases, and 20 bases lay in between. The CDR3 extends over 16 amino acids. Germline V gene sequence: CDR1 SGHRS, CDR2 YFSETQ.

This clone was seen more than once but under ten times. V gene TRBV27 combines with J gene TRBJ2-1; unclear D gene. Germline lookup yields CDR1 MNHEY and CDR2 SMNVEV (reference sequence). Trimming shortened V by 4 bases and J by 6 bases, and 19 bases separated the two germline ends. CDR3 length equals 16 residues. DNA of the CDR3: TGTGCCAGCAGTTCACCCTTTAGAACGGGTGGCAATGAGCAGTTCTTC. This gives the protein CASSSPFRTGGNEQFF.

This CDR3 reads CSGEFRGLTDTQYF. In DNA form, the CDR3 reads TGCAGCGGCGAATTCCGAGGACTCACAGATACGCAGTATTTT. The gene calls are TRBV29-1 and TRBJ2-3, with D possibly TRBD2 on 5 matching bases. CDR3 size: 14 residues. V lost 7 bases to trimming and J lost 2 bases, with 16 bases between them. CDR1 and CDR2 from the germline V gene are SQVTM and ANQGSEA.

V is TRBV9 and J is TRBJ2-3; D not certain. Germline V gene data show CDR1 as SGDLS and CDR2 as YYNGEE. The V end was cut by 0 bases, the J end by 1 base, with 3 bases between. This CDR3 contains 13 residues. The DNA for the CDR3 is TGTGCCAGCAGCGTAGAAGGCACAGATACGCAGTATTTT. Protein sequence: CASSVEGTDTQYF.

V usage is TRBV7-6 and J usage is TRBJ2-3, with 12 bases that match TRBD2. The CDR3 covers 16 residues. Germline assignment: CDR1 SGHVS and CDR2 FNYEAQ. V trimming: 5 bases; J trimming: 7 bases; junction bases outside the gene matches: 10. CDR3: CASSAETSGGVYTQYF. The CDR3 DNA reads as TGTGCCAGCAGCGCAGAGACTAGCGGGGGTGTTTATACGCAGTATTTT.

CDR3: CASSQIRKTQYF. The DNA of the CDR3 is TGTGCCAGCAGCCAGATAAGAAAGACCCAGTACTTC. The chain couples TRBV3-1 (or the pseudogene TRBV3-2) to TRBJ2-5; D unresolved. Trimming stripped 3 bases from V and 6 bases from J, with 8 bases between. From germline, CDR1 is LGHDT and CDR2 YNNKEL (reference sequence). The CDR3 has 12 amino acids.

This chain links TRBV30 with TRBJ2-3; D remains ambiguous. Germline V lookup: CDR1 GTSNPN, CDR2 SVGIG (reference sequence). The CDR3 covers 15 residues. V gave up 0 bases and J gave up 8 bases, with 18 bases separating them. CDR3 coding DNA: TGTGCCTGGAGTGTAGTAACTTCACGGCACGGTACGCAGTATTTT. Its protein is CAWSVVTSRHGTQYF.

The V and J genes are TRBV15 and TRBJ1-3; possible D gene TRBD1, 5 bases. The CDR3 length is 16 residues. The V gene's germline CDR1 is LNHNV and CDR2 YYDKDF (reference sequence). V gave up 0 bases and J gave up 0 bases, with 9 bases separating them. The CDR3 is CATSRDATVSGNTIYF. The CDR3, as DNA: TGTGCCACCAGCAGAGATGCGACAGTCTCTGGAAACACCATATATTTT.

This chain uses TRBV7-9 with TRBJ2-5; D unresolved. V lost 2 bases to trimming and J lost 5 bases, with 3 bases between them. CDR1 is SEHNR, CDR2 FQNEAQ, per germline (reference sequence). This CDR3 is built from 11 residues. DNA of the CDR3: TGTGCCAGCAGCTTATTCGAGACCCAGTACTTC. Protein sequence: CASSLFETQYF.

V is TRBV5-1 and J is TRBJ2-3; 8 nucleotides agree with TRBD1. Germline values: CDR1 SGHRS, CDR2 YFSETQ. CDR3 length: 17 amino acids. V lost 2 bases and J lost 1; bases outside the gene matches: 9. CDR3 sequence: CASSLQPGTGGTDTQYF. The CDR3 coding sequence is TGCGCCAGCAGCTTACAACCCGGGACAGGAGGCACAGATACGCAGTATTTT.

The gene calls are TRBV21-1 and TRBJ2-5. TRBV21-1 is recorded as a pseudogene. The CDR3 loop spans 15 amino acids. CDR3 residues: CASSKKRGWQETQYF. CDR3 DNA: TGTGCCAGCAGCAAAAAGAGGGGTTGGCAAGAGACCCAGTACTTC.

This chain connects TRBV5-1 to TRBJ1-1; D gene uncertain. The CDR3 extends over 12 amino acids. V shed 1 base and J shed 5 bases, with 6 bases lying between them. Per germline, CDR1 SGHRS and CDR2 YFSETQ. This CDR3 is CASSLKGTEAFF. The CDR3, as DNA: TGCGCCAGCAGCTTGAAAGGTACTGAAGCTTTCTTT. Full variable domain (remainder filled in from reference TRBV5-1 and TRBJ1-1): KAGVTQTPRYLIKTRGQQVTLSCSPISGHRSVSWYQQTPGQGLQFLFEYFSETQRNKGNFPGRFSGRQFSNSRSEMNVSTLELGDSALYLCASSLKGTEAFFGQGTRLTVV.

This chain joins TRBV5-1 and TRBJ2-3; either TRBD1 or TRBD2 may fit D (5 bases each). Trimming took 4 bases from V and 3 from J, leaving 15 bases between them. CDR1 SGHRS and CDR2 YFSETQ come from the germline V gene. CDR3 length: 15 amino acids. CDR3 residues: CASSVLTAETDTQYF. CDR3 DNA: TGCGCCAGCAGCGTTTTGACAGCGGAGACAGATACGCAGTATTTT.

The chain's CDR3 is CASSQDLNSLWDTQYF. DNA of the CDR3: TGTGCCAGCAGCCAAGATCTTAACAGCCTTTGGGATACGCAGTATTTT. The chain is built from TRBV3-1 (or the pseudogene TRBV3-2) and TRBJ2-3; no clear D. The V gene's germline CDR1 is LGHDT and CDR2 YNNKEL (reference sequence). The CDR3 loop spans 16 amino acids. Trimming took 0 bases from V and 6 from J, leaving 16 bases between them.

The V gene is TRBV5-6, the J gene TRBJ1-2; D ambiguous. Germline V gene lookup returns CDR1 SGHDT and CDR2 YYEEEE. The CDR3 contains 13 residues. Trimming removed 3 bases from V and 4 bases from J, with 10 bases in between. This CDR3 reads CASSSNDRYGYTF. As DNA, the CDR3 is TGTGCCAGCAGCTCAAATGACCGCTATGGCTACACCTTC.

The chain carries TRBV29-1 and TRBJ2-7, with 9 bases aligning to TRBD1. From germline, CDR1 is SQVTM and CDR2 ANQGSEA. CDR3 length: 13 residues. The junction had 5 bases not matched to a gene; V was cut back by 6 bases and J by 2 bases. The CDR3: CSVTGTGTYEQYF. The DNA for the CDR3 is TGCAGCGTCACCGGGACAGGGACCTACGAGCAGTACTTC.

The V call is TRBV19, the J call TRBJ2-6; D possibly corresponds to TRBD2 (5 bases). The germline gives CDR1 LNHDA, CDR2 SQIVND (reference sequence). This CDR3 spans 16 amino acids. V was trimmed by 5 bases and J by 0 bases, leaving 11 bases between them. CDR3 nucleotide sequence: TGTGCCAGTAGTCGGGGTGTTCTCTCTGGGGCCAACGTCCTGACTTTC. Protein sequence: CASSRGVLSGANVLTF.

V and J are TRBV5-1 and TRBJ2-1, with TRBD1 identical over 7 bases. This CDR3 is built from 15 residues. Looked up from germline, CDR1 is SGHRS and CDR2 is YFSETQ. After removal of 0 bases from V and 3 bases from J, the junction contained 3 bases not matched to a gene. The CDR3 here is CASSLDRGVYNEQFF. The CDR3 DNA is TGCGCCAGCAGCTTGGACAGGGGAGTCTACAATGAGCAGTTCTTC.

This sequence joins TRBV28 and TRBJ2-7; 9 bases align to TRBD2. The CDR3 runs to 14 residues. Trimming cost V 8 bases and J 3 bases; bases outside gene matches: 8. Per the germline V gene, CDR1 is MDHEN and CDR2 is SYDVKM. The CDR3 bases are TGTGCCAGCCGCGGACTAGCGCGAAACTACGAGCAGTACTTC. This gives the protein CASRGLARNYEQYF.

In its sample, this clone was seen a few times. The chain couples TRBV6-4 to TRBJ1-2; D gene ambiguous. Between the trimmed V and J ends, which lost 6 bases and 2 bases, there was a span of 22 bases. The CDR3 has 17 amino acids. The V gene's germline CDR1 is MRHNA and CDR2 SNTAGT. In DNA form, the CDR3 reads TGTGCCAGCAGACCAACCGTCCGATATCTAAAGAACTATGGCTACACCTTC. Translating gives CASRPTVRYLKNYGYTF.

To note about this clone: Different DNA sequences within this sample yield the same CDR3. This CDR3 reads CASSFSSYGYTF. CDR3 sequence (DNA): TGTGCCAGCAGTTTTTCGTCCTATGGCTACACCTTC. This chain joins TRBV12-3 or TRBV12-4 and TRBJ1-2; no clear D gene. Trimming shortened V by 3 bases and J by 4 bases, and 6 bases separated the two germline ends. The length of the CDR3 is 12 residues.

This chain joins TRBV5-1 and TRBJ2-3; maybe TRBD2 (6 bases). The CDR3 is made up of 16 amino acids. CDR1 and CDR2 (germline): SGHRS, YFSETQ. V was trimmed by 0 bases and J by 4 bases, leaving 15 bases between them. CDR3 sequence: CASSLGWRGGSDTQYF. CDR3 coding DNA: TGCGCCAGCAGCTTGGGTTGGAGGGGTGGGTCAGATACGCAGTATTTT. The full variable domain, completed using reference TRBV5-1 and TRBJ2-3, is KAGVTQTPRYLIKTRGQQVTLSCSPISGHRSVSWYQQTPGQGLQFLFEYFSETQRNKGNFPGRFSGRQFSNSRSEMNVSTLELGDSALYLCASSLGWRGGSDTQYFGPGTRLTVL.

The gene calls are TRBV25-1 and TRBJ1-2; TRBD1 aligns across 7 bases. The J segment lost 4 bases and the V segment lost 7 bases, leaving 6 bases of the junction unmatched. This CDR3 has 13 amino acids. Germline lookup yields CDR1 MGHDK and CDR2 SYGVNS. The CDR3 sequence is CASTKSGGYGYTF. As DNA, the CDR3 is TGTGCCAGCACAAAGTCAGGGGGCTATGGCTACACCTTC.

The count of this clone is one. The rearrangement uses TRBV2 and TRBJ2-4, with a weak D call TRBD1 (6 bases). The germline gives CDR1 SNHLY, CDR2 FYNNEI. V lost 7 bases, J lost 0 bases, and 16 bases lay in between. The CDR3 is 16 amino acids. This CDR3 reads CASIQGRQEAKNIQYF. The CDR3 nucleotides read TGTGCCAGCATCCAGGGGAGACAAGAAGCCAAAAACATTCAGTACTTC.

The V call is TRBV7-8, the J call TRBJ1-2; D remains ambiguous. This CDR3 contains 13 residues. V lost 0 bases, J lost 8 bases, and 10 bases lay in between. Germline V gene sequence: CDR1 SGHVS, CDR2 FQNEAQ. CDR3 sequence reads: CASSLATPQGYTF. The CDR3 DNA reads as TGTGCCAGCAGCTTAGCTACGCCTCAAGGCTACACCTTC.

This clone was seen more than once but under ten times. This chain joins TRBV7-3 and TRBJ2-1; unclear D gene. V lost 2 bases and J 3 bases, leaving 8 bases between the germline ends. There are 14 residues in the CDR3. Germline V gives CDR1 SGHTA, CDR2 FQGTGA. This CDR3 is CASSLGVNYNEQFF. The CDR3 DNA reads TGTGCCAGCAGCTTAGGGGTAAACTACAATGAGCAGTTCTTC.